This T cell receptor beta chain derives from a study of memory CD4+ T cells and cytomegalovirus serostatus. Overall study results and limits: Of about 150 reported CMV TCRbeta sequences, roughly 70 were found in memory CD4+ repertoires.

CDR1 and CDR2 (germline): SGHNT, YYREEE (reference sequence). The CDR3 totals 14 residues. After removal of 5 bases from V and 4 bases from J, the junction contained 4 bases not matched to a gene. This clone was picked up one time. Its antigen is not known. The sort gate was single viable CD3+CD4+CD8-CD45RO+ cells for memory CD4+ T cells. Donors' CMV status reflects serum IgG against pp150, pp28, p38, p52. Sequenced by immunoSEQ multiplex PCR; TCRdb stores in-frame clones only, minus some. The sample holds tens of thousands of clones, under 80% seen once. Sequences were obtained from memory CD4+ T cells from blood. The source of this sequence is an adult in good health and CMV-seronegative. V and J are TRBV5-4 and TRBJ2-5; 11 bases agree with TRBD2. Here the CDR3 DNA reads TGTGCCAGCAGACTAGCGGGGGTTGGAGAGACCCAGTACTTC. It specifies CASRLAGVGETQYF. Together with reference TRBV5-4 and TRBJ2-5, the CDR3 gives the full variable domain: ETGVTQSPTHLIKTRGQQVTLRCSSQSGHNTVSWYQQALGQGPQFIFQYYREEENGRGNFPPRFSGLQFPNYSSELNVNALELDDSALYLCASRLAGVGETQYFGPGTRLLVL.